The 25 T cell receptor beta chains listed next were all sequenced from one sample in a study of blood T cell repertoires in COVID-19. Generated by immunoSEQ multiplex PCR, the TCRdb table keeps only in-frame clones and is missing some. Here the sample spans 150,000 to 200,000 clones, 87% being singletons. Sequenced material: peripheral blood. The source is a woman in her forties or fifties with acute or convalescent COVID-19.

This chain links TRBV4-1 with TRBJ1-2; TRBD1 aligns across 7 bases. CDR1 and CDR2 (germline): MGHRA, YSYEKL. The length of the CDR3 is 15 residues. Trimming took 6 bases from V and 7 from J; bases not matched to a gene: 14. The DNA for the CDR3 is TGCGCCAGCAGGCCTCTTCCGCCGGGACAGTCTGGCTACACCTTC. It encodes CASRPLPPGQSGYTF.

The count of this clone is one. The chain carries TRBV4-1 and TRBJ2-3, with TRBD2 matching 8 bases. Germline CDR1 reads MGHRA; CDR2 reads YSYEKL. The ends lost 1 base at V and 4 bases at J; junction bases unmatched: 7. The CDR3 loop spans 16 amino acids. CDR3 sequence (DNA): TGCGCCAGCAGCCAAGGCAACGGGGGGGCAGCAGATACGCAGTATTTT. As protein: CASSQGNGGAADTQYF.

V gene TRBV7-9 combines with J gene TRBJ2-5, with 9 bases aligning to TRBD2. Unmatched junction bases numbered 8, after V lost 1 base and J lost 2 bases. CDR3 length: 17 amino acids. Germline assignment: CDR1 SEHNR and CDR2 FQNEAQ (reference sequence). CDR3 coding DNA: TGTGCCAGCAGCTTAGGCACCAGCGGGGGGTCTCAAGAGACCCAGTACTTC. This gives the protein CASSLGTSGGSQETQYF.

V is TRBV30 and J is TRBJ1-5; 10 nucleotides agree with TRBD1. Trimming removed 4 bases from V and 4 bases from J; junction bases left unmatched: 7. Germline loops: CDR1 GTSNPN, CDR2 SVGIG (reference sequence). The CDR3 extends over 15 amino acids. In DNA form, the CDR3 reads TGTGCCTGGAACGGACAGGGGGTTATGAATCAGCCCCAGCATTTT. It encodes CAWNGQGVMNQPQHF.

V and J are TRBV7-2 and TRBJ2-7; D perhaps matches TRBD2 (6 bases). The V and J ends lost 5 bases and 0 bases respectively, with 11 bases between them. The CDR3 covers 14 residues. The germline gives CDR1 SGHTA, CDR2 FQGNSA. Here the CDR3 DNA reads TGTGCCAGCAGCCAGGAGGGGAGCTCCTACGAGCAGTACTTC. Its protein product is CASSQEGSSYEQYF.

The genes are TRBV6-2 or TRBV6-3 and TRBJ2-7, with D possibly being TRBD2 (6 bases). CDR1 MNHEY and CDR2 SVGEGT come from the germline V gene. There are 14 residues in the CDR3. V lost 7 bases to trimming and J lost 2 bases, with 15 bases between them. The CDR3 nucleotides read TGTGCCAGCACCCCCGGGACTTACCCCTACGAGCAGTACTTC. It translates to CASTPGTYPYEQYF.

The chain combines TRBV11-2 with TRBJ2-7; 11 bases line up with TRBD1. The length of the CDR3 is 14 residues. With V trimmed by 5 bases and J by 7 bases, 7 bases remained unmatched. Germline CDR1 is SGHAT and CDR2 is FQNNGV. CDR3 nucleotides: TGTGCCAGCAGCGTCGGACAGGGGGCGGGTGAGCAGTACTTC. Translated: CASSVGQGAGEQYF. The full variable domain, completed using reference TRBV11-2 and TRBJ2-7, is EAGVAQSPRYKIIEKRQSVAFWCNPISGHATLYWYQQILGQGPKLLIQFQNNGVVDDSQLPKDRFSAERLKGVDSTLKIQPAKLEDSAVYLCASSVGQGAGEQYFGPGTRLTVT.

The rearrangement uses TRBV19 and TRBJ2-5, with 8 bases aligning to TRBD2. Germline V CDR1 and CDR2: LNHDA, SQIVND (reference sequence). The V gene end was trimmed by 7 bases and the J gene end by 5 bases; junction bases not matched to a gene: 12. The CDR3 has 15 amino acids. CDR3 nucleotides: TGTGCCAGTATGCCGCGGGTATCTAGCGGGGAGACCCAGTACTTC. This encodes CASMPRVSSGETQYF. Full variable domain (missing parts from reference TRBV19 and TRBJ2-5): DGGITQSPKYLFRKEGQNVTLSCEQNLNHDAMYWYRQDPGQGLRLIYYSQIVNDFQKGDIAEGYSVSREKKESFPLTVTSAQKNPTAFYLCASMPRVSSGETQYFGPGTRLLVL.

The gene calls are TRBV7-9 and TRBJ1-3, with D uncertain. This CDR3 has 15 residues. Per germline, CDR1 SEHNR and CDR2 FQNEAQ (reference sequence). With 5 bases removed from V and 0 bases from J, the gap between germline ends came to 11 bases. The CDR3 loop reads CASSEATDSGNTIYF. CDR3 DNA sequence: TGTGCCAGCAGCGAAGCGACGGACTCTGGAAACACCATATATTTT.

V is TRBV6-5 and J is TRBJ1-2, with a possible D match to TRBD1 (5 bases). Germline assignment: CDR1 MNHEY and CDR2 SVGAGI. The length of the CDR3 is 15 residues. V lost 2 bases and J 1 base, leaving 11 bases between the germline ends. The CDR3 sequence: CASSYRPDSNYGYTF. CDR3 sequence (DNA): TGTGCCAGCAGTTACCGGCCCGACAGTAACTATGGCTACACCTTC.

J is TRBJ2-1 and V is TRBV27; 11 bases fit TRBD2. J lost 2 bases, V lost 3 bases, and 0 bases had no gene match. The CDR3 loop spans 15 amino acids. From germline, CDR1 is MNHEY and CDR2 SMNVEV (reference sequence). The CDR3 DNA is TGTGCCAGCAGTTTTAGCGGGAGGGCCTACAATGAGCAGTTCTTC. Translation gives CASSFSGRAYNEQFF.

The chain is built from TRBV5-4 and TRBJ2-1; 10 bases align to TRBD2. This CDR3 region has 15 residues. Per germline, CDR1 SGHNT and CDR2 YYREEE (reference sequence). V dropped 4 bases and J dropped 2; count of bases not matched to a gene: 3. CDR3 residues: CASSQSGRAYNEQFF. The CDR3 DNA sequence: TGTGCCAGCAGCCAAAGCGGGAGGGCCTACAATGAGCAGTTCTTC.

V gene TRBV10-3 combines with J gene TRBJ1-2; possible D gene TRBD1, 6 bases. This CDR3 comprises 14 residues. Germline CDR1 ENHRY, CDR2 SYGVKD. Trimming shortened V by 3 bases and J by 8 bases, and 16 bases separated the two germline ends. CDR3 in DNA: TGTGCCATCAGTGATACGGGGGGGCTCAACGGCTACACCTTC. Translated, it gives CAISDTGGLNGYTF.

The chain carries TRBV4-3 and TRBJ2-7, with TRBD2 as a possible D gene (5 bases). Trimming shortened V by 0 bases and J by 10 bases, and 13 bases separated the two germline ends. The CDR3 consists of 13 residues. Germline CDR1 and CDR2: LGHNA and YSLEER. CDR3 loop: CASSQDIFEGQYF. CDR3 DNA: TGCGCCAGCAGCCAAGATATTTTTGAGGGACAGTACTTC.

This clone was detected many times. The CDR3 spells CASSQDLIQGYTF. CDR3 DNA: TGCGCCAGCAGCCAAGATTTAATACAAGGCTACACCTTC. The rearrangement uses TRBV4-3 and TRBJ1-2; D is ambiguous. CDR3 length equals 13 residues. Trimming shortened V by 0 bases and J by 8 bases, and 10 bases separated the two germline ends. In germline, CDR1 is LGHNA, CDR2 YSLEER.

The rearrangement uses TRBV6-5 and TRBJ2-7, with TRBD2 identical over 10 bases. The V gene's germline CDR1 is MNHEY and CDR2 SVGAGI. This CDR3 has 16 amino acids. Germline trimming cut 0 bases from V and 2 bases from J; bases unmatched to any gene: 4. Here the CDR3 reads CASSYSLAGATYEQYF. As DNA, the CDR3 is TGTGCCAGCAGTTACTCGCTAGCGGGGGCCACCTACGAGCAGTACTTC.

V and J are TRBV23-1 and TRBJ1-2; D might be TRBD1 (6 bases). TRBV23-1 is an ORF for which the function is uncertain. This CDR3 is 15 amino acids long. The ends were cut back, 0 bases at V and 3 bases at J, with 11 bases in the middle. CDR3: CASSQSVDSDYGYTF. The CDR3 region has the DNA TGCGCCAGCAGTCAATCCGTGGACAGCGACTATGGCTACACCTTC.

The rearrangement joins TRBV7-2 to TRBJ1-2; 10 bases match TRBD1. J lost 7 bases, V lost 2 bases, and 10 bases had no gene match. Germline CDR1 is SGHTA and CDR2 is FQGNSA. The CDR3 is 16 residues long. The CDR3 loop reads CASSLPPGQGSAGYTF. For the CDR3, the DNA is TGTGCCAGCAGCTTACCCCCGGGACAGGGGTCGGCTGGCTACACCTTC.

The chain employs TRBV7-2 and TRBJ2-7; tentatively, D is TRBD2 (5 bases). Germline V gene lookup returns CDR1 SGHTA and CDR2 FQGNSA. V was clipped by 1 base and J by 6 bases, with 16 bases between them. This CDR3 is 15 amino acids long. This chain's CDR3 is CASSLGVRIAPEQYF. Here the CDR3 DNA reads TGTGCCAGCAGCTTAGGAGTCCGGATAGCGCCCGAGCAGTACTTC.

The genes are TRBV15 and TRBJ1-4; D might be TRBD1 (6 bases). Germline V gives CDR1 LNHNV, CDR2 YYDKDF (reference sequence). Trimming stripped 2 bases from V and 5 bases from J, with 12 bases between. The CDR3 extends over 15 amino acids. The CDR3 loop is CATSRRQEPNEKLFF. CDR3 sequence (DNA): TGTGCCACCAGCAGAAGACAGGAGCCGAATGAAAAACTGTTTTTT.

This clone was observed a single time. The chain uses TRBV11-3 and TRBJ2-2; 8 nucleotides match TRBD1. The CDR3 loop spans 15 amino acids. Germline V gene data show CDR1 as SGHNT and CDR2 as YENEEA. V was clipped by 5 bases and J by 5 bases; unmatched bases: 7. The CDR3 reads CASSKDRVETGELFF. The CDR3 DNA reads TGTGCCAGCAGCAAGGACAGGGTGGAGACCGGGGAGCTGTTTTTT.

This clone was seen a handful of times. This chain links TRBV9 with TRBJ2-1, with 13 bases lining up with TRBD2. Germline loops: CDR1 SGDLS, CDR2 YYNGEE. V shed 2 bases and J 0 bases; nucleotides not matched to a gene: 14. The CDR3 consists of 21 residues. CDR3 in DNA: TGTGCCAGCAGCGTTTCTCTCTATATGACTAGCGGGGGGAGCTCCTACAATGAGCAGTTCTTC. Amino acid sequence: CASSVSLYMTSGGSSYNEQFF. The full variable domain, completed using reference TRBV9 and TRBJ2-1, is DSGVTQTPKHLITATGQRVTLRCSPRSGDLSVYWYQQSLDQGLQFLIQYYNGEERAKGNILERFSAQQFPDLHSELNLSSLELGDSALYFCASSVSLYMTSGGSSYNEQFFGPGTRLTVL.

The chain has TRBV4-3 and TRBJ1-2; D call uncertain. The V and J ends lost 0 bases and 1 base respectively, with 6 bases between them. This CDR3 region has 14 residues. The germline gives CDR1 LGHNA, CDR2 YSLEER. The CDR3 region has the DNA TGCGCCAGCAGCCAAGATCGCGATAACTATGGCTACACCTTC. Encoded protein: CASSQDRDNYGYTF.

The CDR3 protein is CASSPRLAANTGELFF. The DNA for the CDR3 is TGTGCCAGCAGCCCCCGACTAGCGGCTAACACCGGGGAGCTGTTTTTT. The V call is TRBV11-2, the J call TRBJ2-2; 9 bases match TRBD2. Losses at the gene ends were 5 bases for V and 2 bases for J; bases not matched to a gene: 6. This CDR3 has 16 residues. The V gene's germline CDR1 is SGHAT and CDR2 FQNNGV.

This chain links TRBV10-1 with TRBJ2-7, with 8 bases aligning to TRBD1. Germline CDR1 reads WNHNN; CDR2 reads SYGVQD (reference sequence). The V gene end was trimmed by 4 bases and the J gene end by 6 bases; junction bases not matched to a gene: 5. This CDR3 contains 13 residues. CDR3 sequence reads: CASSGWTGSEQYF. CDR3 nucleotides: TGCGCCAGCAGTGGATGGACAGGGTCCGAGCAGTACTTC.